Below are 6 T cell receptor beta chains sequenced from a single sample in a study of PD-1 blockade in classical Hodgkin lymphoma. No patient escaped relapse after autologous stem cell transplantation, and brentuximab vedotin exposure varied. Sequenced by immunoSEQ multiplex PCR; TCRdb stores in-frame clones only, minus some. This sample has over 45,000 clones, with just under 75% found just once. The sample here was peripheral blood mononuclear cells (PBMCs), taken before the second cycle of nivolumab. These receptors all stem from a human donor with classical Hodgkin lymphoma.

The DNA of the CDR3 is TGTGCCACCAAGACAGGGGTCAATTCCTACGAGCAGTACTTC. Translated: CATKTGVNSYEQYF. This chain connects TRBV6-1 to TRBJ2-7, with TRBD1 identical over 8 bases. Unmatched junction bases numbered 9, after V lost 10 bases and J lost 1 base. CDR1 is MNHNS and CDR2 is SASEGT in the germline V gene. CDR3 size: 14 residues.

To note about this clone: At one boundary the junction diverges from the germline segment, which might be a read error. The chain joins TRBV14 to TRBJ2-7, with D possibly matching TRBD2 (6 bases). CDR1 is SGHDN and CDR2 is FVKESK in the germline V gene. The CDR3 length is 15 residues. As DNA, the CDR3 is TGTGCCAGCAGCCCTGGGACTCCAGCCCCCTACGGGCAGTACTTC. It is translated as CASSPGTPAPYGQYF.

The chain combines TRBV7-8 with TRBJ1-6; 7 bases map to TRBD1. The CDR3 runs to 14 residues. The ends lost 1 base at V and 14 bases at J; junction bases unmatched: 8. CDR1 is SGHVS and CDR2 is FQNEAQ in the germline V gene. The CDR3 nucleotides read TGTGCCAGCAGCTTAGGGCAGGGGGTCGGGACCCTCCACTTT. This translates into CASSLGQGVGTLHF. Looking up the rest from reference TRBV7-8 and TRBJ1-6 gives the full variable domain: GAGVSQSPRYKVAKRGQDVALRCDPISGHVSLFWYQQALGQGPEFLTYFQNEAQLDKSGLPSDRFFAERPEGSVSTLKIQRTQQEDSAVYLCASSLGQGVGTLHFGNGTRLTVT.

The chain recombines TRBV10-1 with TRBJ2-1, with 7 bases identical to TRBD1. The CDR3 consists of 14 residues. With 4 bases clipped from V and 2 bases from J, the junction kept 2 bases outside the gene matches. Germline lookup yields CDR1 WNHNN and CDR2 SYGVQD (reference sequence). CDR3 amino acids: CASSGQGPYNEQFF. The DNA of the CDR3 is TGCGCCAGCAGTGGACAGGGCCCCTACAATGAGCAGTTCTTC.

The V and J genes are TRBV6-5 and TRBJ2-7, with D tentatively TRBD2 (5 bases). CDR1 and CDR2 (germline): MNHEY, SVGAGI. The ends were cut back, 4 bases at V and 3 bases at J, with 19 bases in the middle. This CDR3 has 16 amino acids. This CDR3 is CASSLHAPDSGYEQYF. CDR3 DNA sequence: TGTGCCAGCAGTTTACACGCCCCGGACTCCGGCTACGAGCAGTACTTC.

This clone has a handful of counts. This rearrangement joins TRBV6-5 to TRBJ2-3, with D possibly TRBD2 on 6 matching bases. V lost 2 bases to trimming and J lost 2 bases, with 14 bases between them. Germline V gene sequence: CDR1 MNHEY, CDR2 SVGAGI. This CDR3 is built from 16 residues. Here the CDR3 reads CASSYGRGKHTDTQYF. The DNA of the CDR3 is TGTGCCAGCAGTTACGGGCGCGGGAAACACACAGATACGCAGTATTTT.